Presented here are 9 T cell receptor beta chains from one specimen sequenced in a study of blood T cell repertoires in COVID-19. Clones were read by immunoSEQ multiplex PCR, and TCRdb kept only the in-frame ones, dropping some. The sample includes approximately 300,000 clones, approximately 85% seen only once; the top ten take 0.85% to 1%. Sequencing input: peripheral blood. The receptors derive from a human donor with COVID-19, enrolled during active disease. The donor label of this sample is uncertain.

The chain links TRBV5-1 to TRBJ2-7, with TRBD2 as a possible D gene (6 bases). Germline V CDR1 and CDR2: SGHRS, YFSETQ. The ends were cut back, 0 bases at V and 5 bases at J, with 9 bases in the middle. This CDR3 contains 13 residues. The chain's CDR3 is CASSLAGGDEQYF. CDR3 DNA sequence: TGCGCCAGCAGCTTGGCCGGGGGAGACGAGCAGTACTTC.

This clone appeared a single time. V gene TRBV30 combines with J gene TRBJ2-2, with TRBD1 matching 7 bases. Trimming took 3 bases from V and 1 from J; bases not matched to a gene: 17. In germline, CDR1 is GTSNPN, CDR2 SVGIG (reference sequence). The CDR3 extends over 19 amino acids. CDR3 sequence: CAWSGFSGWTGKNTGELFF. CDR3 coding DNA: TGTGCCTGGAGCGGCTTTTCCGGTTGGACAGGCAAGAACACCGGGGAGCTGTTTTTT. Variable domain in full (rest from reference TRBV30 and TRBJ2-2): SQTIHQWPATLVQPVGSPLSLECTVEGTSNPNLYWYRQAAGRGLQLLFYSVGIGQISSEVPQNLSASRPQDRQFILSSKKLLLSDSGFYLCAWSGFSGWTGKNTGELFFGEGSRLTVL.

The gene calls are TRBV6-5 and TRBJ1-2; unclear D gene. With 2 bases removed from V and 7 bases from J, the gap between germline ends came to 14 bases. Looked up from germline, CDR1 is MNHEY and CDR2 is SVGAGI. The CDR3 consists of 14 residues. The CDR3 spells CASSYSRERGGYTF. CDR3 nucleotides: TGTGCCAGCAGTTACAGCAGAGAGCGGGGTGGCTACACCTTC.

The V gene is TRBV12-3 or TRBV12-4, the J gene TRBJ1-2, with a weak D call TRBD1 (5 bases). This CDR3 has 13 residues. V was cut by 6 bases and J by 8 bases, with 16 bases left in between. The CDR3 coding sequence is TGTGCCAGCAGCCGCGACCCAGGGCGAGGCTACACCTTC. Protein product: CASSRDPGRGYTF.

The V gene is TRBV7-2, the J gene TRBJ2-1; maybe TRBD1 (5 bases). V lost 3 bases and J 8 bases, leaving 14 bases between the germline ends. The germline CDR1 and CDR2 sequences are SGHTA and FQGNSA. The CDR3 totals 14 residues. The CDR3 coding sequence is TGTGCCAGCAGCTTGGCTTCAGGGATCGATGAGCAGTTCTTC. As protein: CASSLASGIDEQFF.

J is TRBJ1-6 and V is TRBV2; 8 bases match TRBD1. The germline CDR1 and CDR2 sequences are SNHLY and FYNNEI. This CDR3 is built from 14 residues. J was trimmed by 7 bases and V by 3 bases; bases with no gene match: 2. CDR3 loop: CASSERTGNSPLHF. CDR3 in DNA: TGTGCCAGCAGTGAGCGGACAGGGAATTCACCCCTCCACTTT.

This clone occurred a few times. V is TRBV6-5 and J is TRBJ1-5; D is unresolved. Germline V lookup: CDR1 MNHEY, CDR2 SVGAGI. V was clipped by 6 bases and J by 7 bases, with 19 bases between them. The CDR3 runs 15 residues. DNA for the CDR3: TGTGCCAGCAGCTCTTATATGGGTTCGGGGCAGCCCCAGCATTTT. This gives the protein CASSSYMGSGQPQHF.

The chain has TRBV6-2 or TRBV6-3 and TRBJ2-3; perhaps TRBD2 as D (5 bases). With 2 bases removed from V and 0 bases from J, the gap between germline ends came to 15 bases. The CDR3 is made up of 17 amino acids. Germline V gene data show CDR1 as MNHEY and CDR2 as SVGEGT. The CDR3 reads CASSYISRGGSTDTQYF. The CDR3 nucleotides are TGTGCCAGCAGTTACATTTCCCGAGGAGGTAGCACAGATACGCAGTATTTT.

The chain carries TRBV12-5 and TRBJ2-7; 13 bases line up with TRBD2. Looked up from germline, CDR1 is LGHNT and CDR2 is FRNRAP. After removal of 1 base from V and 7 bases from J, the junction contained 16 bases not matched to a gene. The CDR3 sequence is 19 residues long. DNA for the CDR3: TGTGCTAGTGGTTTGGCTCCCGGGACTAGCGGGACATGCTGTTGGGAGCAGTACTTC. It translates to CASGLAPGTSGTCCWEQYF. Using reference TRBV12-5 and TRBJ2-7 for the parts outside the CDR3, the full variable domain is DARVTQTPRHKVTEMGQEVTMRCQPILGHNTVFWYRQTMMQGLELLAYFRNRAPLDDSGMPKDRFSAEMPDATLATLKIQPSEPRDSAVYFCASGLAPGTSGTCCWEQYFGPGTRLTVT.